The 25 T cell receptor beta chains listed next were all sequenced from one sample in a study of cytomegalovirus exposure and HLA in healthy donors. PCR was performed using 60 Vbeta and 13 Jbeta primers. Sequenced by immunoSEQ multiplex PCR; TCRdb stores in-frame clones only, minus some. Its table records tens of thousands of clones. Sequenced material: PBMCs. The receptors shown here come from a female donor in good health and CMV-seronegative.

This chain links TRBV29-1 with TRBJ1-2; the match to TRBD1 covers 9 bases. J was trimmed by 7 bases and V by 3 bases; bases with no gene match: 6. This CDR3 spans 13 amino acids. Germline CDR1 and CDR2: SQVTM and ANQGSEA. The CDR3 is CSVEMGQGPGYTF. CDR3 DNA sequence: TGCAGCGTTGAGATGGGACAGGGACCTGGCTACACCTTC. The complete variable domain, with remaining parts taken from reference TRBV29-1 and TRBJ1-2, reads SAVISQKPSRDICQRGTSLTIQCQVDSQVTMMFWYRQQPGQSLTLIATANQGSEATYESGFVIDKFPISRPNLTFSTLTVSNMSPEDSSIYLCSVEMGQGPGYTFGSGTRLTVV.

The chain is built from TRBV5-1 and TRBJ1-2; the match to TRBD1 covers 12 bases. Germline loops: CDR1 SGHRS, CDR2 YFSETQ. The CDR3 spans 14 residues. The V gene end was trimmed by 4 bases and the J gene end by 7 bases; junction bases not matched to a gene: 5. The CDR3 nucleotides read TGCGCCAGCAGCGCGGGGACAGGGGGCATTGGCTACACCTTC. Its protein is CASSAGTGGIGYTF.

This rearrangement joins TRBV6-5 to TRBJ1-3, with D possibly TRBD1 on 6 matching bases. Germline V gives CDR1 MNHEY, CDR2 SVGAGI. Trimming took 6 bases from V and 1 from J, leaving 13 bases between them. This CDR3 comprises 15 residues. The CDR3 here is CASREKRGSGNTIYF. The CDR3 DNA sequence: TGTGCCAGCAGGGAAAAAAGGGGGTCTGGAAACACCATATATTTT.

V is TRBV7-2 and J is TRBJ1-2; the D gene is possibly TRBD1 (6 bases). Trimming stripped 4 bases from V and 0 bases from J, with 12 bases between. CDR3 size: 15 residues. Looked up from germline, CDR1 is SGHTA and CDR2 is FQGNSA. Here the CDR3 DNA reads TGTGCCAGCAGCTGGGGGTCAGGGGCTAACTATGGCTACACCTTC. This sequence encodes CASSWGSGANYGYTF. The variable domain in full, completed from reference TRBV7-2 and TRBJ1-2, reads GAGVSQSPSNKVTEKGKDVELRCDPISGHTALYWYRQSLGQGLEFLIYFQGNSAPDKSGLPSDRFSAERTGGSVSTLTIQRTQQEDSAVYLCASSWGSGANYGYTFGSGTRLTVV.

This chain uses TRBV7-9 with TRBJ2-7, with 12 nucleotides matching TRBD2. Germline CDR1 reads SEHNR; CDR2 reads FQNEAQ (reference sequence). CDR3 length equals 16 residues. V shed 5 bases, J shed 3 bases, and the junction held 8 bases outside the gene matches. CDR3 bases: TGTGCCAGCAGCGGACGACCGGGACTAGCGGGCTACGAGCAGTACTTC. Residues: CASSGRPGLAGYEQYF. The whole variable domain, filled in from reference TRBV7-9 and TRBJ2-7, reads DTGVSQNPRHKITKRGQNVTFRCDPISEHNRLYWYRQTLGQGPEFLTYFQNEAQLEKSRLLSDRFSAERPKGSFSTLEIQRTEQGDSAMYLCASSGRPGLAGYEQYFGPGTRLTVT.

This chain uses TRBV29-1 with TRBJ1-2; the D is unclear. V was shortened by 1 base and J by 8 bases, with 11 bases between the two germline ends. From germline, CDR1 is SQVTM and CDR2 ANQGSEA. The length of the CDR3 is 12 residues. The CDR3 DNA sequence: TGCAGCGTTGAAGGGGTGGGCTGGGGCTACACCTTC. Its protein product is CSVEGVGWGYTF.

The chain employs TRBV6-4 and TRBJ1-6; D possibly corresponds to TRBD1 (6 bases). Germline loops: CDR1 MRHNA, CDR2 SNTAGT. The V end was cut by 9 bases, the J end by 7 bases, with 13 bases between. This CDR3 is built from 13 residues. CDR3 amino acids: CASGQMPNSPLHF. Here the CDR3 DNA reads TGTGCCAGTGGACAGATGCCCAATTCACCCCTCCACTTT.

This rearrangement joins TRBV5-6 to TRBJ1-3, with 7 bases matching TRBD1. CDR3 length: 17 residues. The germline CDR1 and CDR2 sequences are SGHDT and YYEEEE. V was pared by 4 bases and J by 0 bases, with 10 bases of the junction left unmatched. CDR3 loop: CASSQNPTGHSGNTIYF. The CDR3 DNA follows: TGTGCCAGCAGCCAAAACCCGACAGGGCACTCTGGAAACACCATATATTTT.

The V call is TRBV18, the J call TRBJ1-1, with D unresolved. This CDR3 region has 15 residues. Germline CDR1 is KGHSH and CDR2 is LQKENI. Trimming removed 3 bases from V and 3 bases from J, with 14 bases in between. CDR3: CASSPKGMRDTEAFF. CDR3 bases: TGTGCCAGCTCACCGAAGGGAATGCGGGACACTGAAGCTTTCTTT.

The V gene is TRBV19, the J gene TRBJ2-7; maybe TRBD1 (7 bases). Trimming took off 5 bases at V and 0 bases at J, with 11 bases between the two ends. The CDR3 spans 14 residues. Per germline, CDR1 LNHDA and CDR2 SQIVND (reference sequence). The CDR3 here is CASSRGTVSYEQYF. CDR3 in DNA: TGTGCCAGTAGTCGGGGGACAGTCTCCTACGAGCAGTACTTC.

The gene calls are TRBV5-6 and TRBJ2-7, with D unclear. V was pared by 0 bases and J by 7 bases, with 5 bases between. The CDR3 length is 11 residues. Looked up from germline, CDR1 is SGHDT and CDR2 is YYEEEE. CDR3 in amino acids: CASSLATEQYF. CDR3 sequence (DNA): TGTGCCAGCAGCTTGGCTACTGAGCAGTACTTC.

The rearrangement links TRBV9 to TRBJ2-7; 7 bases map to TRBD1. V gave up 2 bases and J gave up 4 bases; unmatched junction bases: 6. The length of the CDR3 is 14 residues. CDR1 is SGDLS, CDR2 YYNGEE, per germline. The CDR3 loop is CASSVGTVPYEQYF. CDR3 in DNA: TGTGCCAGCAGCGTCGGGACAGTCCCTTACGAGCAGTACTTC.

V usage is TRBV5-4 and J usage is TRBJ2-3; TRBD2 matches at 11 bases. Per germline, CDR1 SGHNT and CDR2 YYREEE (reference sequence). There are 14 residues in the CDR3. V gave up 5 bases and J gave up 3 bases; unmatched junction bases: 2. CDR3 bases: TGTGCCAGCAGTAGCGGGGGGGCTACAGATACGCAGTATTTT. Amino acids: CASSSGGATDTQYF. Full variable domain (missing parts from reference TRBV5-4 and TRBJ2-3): ETGVTQSPTHLIKTRGQQVTLRCSSQSGHNTVSWYQQALGQGPQFIFQYYREEENGRGNFPPRFSGLQFPNYSSELNVNALELDDSALYLCASSSGGATDTQYFGPGTRLTVL.

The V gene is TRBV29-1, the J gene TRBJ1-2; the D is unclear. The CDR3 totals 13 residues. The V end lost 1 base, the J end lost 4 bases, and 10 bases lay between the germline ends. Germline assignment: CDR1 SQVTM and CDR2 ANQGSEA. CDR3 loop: CSVEVAVTYGYTF. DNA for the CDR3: TGCAGCGTTGAAGTAGCAGTTACCTATGGCTACACCTTC.

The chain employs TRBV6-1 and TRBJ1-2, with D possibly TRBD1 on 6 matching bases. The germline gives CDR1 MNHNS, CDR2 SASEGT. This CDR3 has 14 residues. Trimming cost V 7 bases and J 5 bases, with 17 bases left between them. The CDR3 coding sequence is TGTGCCAGCACGAGGGGGGGAGATTTTTATGGCTACACCTTC. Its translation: CASTRGGDFYGYTF.

CDR3 nucleotide sequence: TGTGCCAGCAGTGCGGGGACTAGCGGGAGGAAGGCCGGGGAGCTGTTTTTT. Its protein product is CASSAGTSGRKAGELFF. V and J are TRBV6-1 and TRBJ2-2; 15 bases match TRBD2. This CDR3 has 17 residues. The germline CDR1 and CDR2 sequences are MNHNS and SASEGT. Trimming at V came to 4 bases and at J to 6 bases, leaving 6 bases not matched to a gene.

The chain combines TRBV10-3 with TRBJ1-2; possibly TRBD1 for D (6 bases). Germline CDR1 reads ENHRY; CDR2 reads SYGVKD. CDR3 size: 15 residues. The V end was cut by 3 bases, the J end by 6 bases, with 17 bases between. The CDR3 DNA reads TGTGCCATCAGTGACCCTACCGACAGGTTCAATGGCTACACCTTC. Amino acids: CAISDPTDRFNGYTF.

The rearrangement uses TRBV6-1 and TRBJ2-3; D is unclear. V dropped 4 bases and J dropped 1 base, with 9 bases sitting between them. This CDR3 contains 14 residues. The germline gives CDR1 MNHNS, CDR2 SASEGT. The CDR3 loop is CASSGSLGTDTQYF. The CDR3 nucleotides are TGTGCCAGCAGTGGAAGCTTGGGCACAGATACGCAGTATTTT.

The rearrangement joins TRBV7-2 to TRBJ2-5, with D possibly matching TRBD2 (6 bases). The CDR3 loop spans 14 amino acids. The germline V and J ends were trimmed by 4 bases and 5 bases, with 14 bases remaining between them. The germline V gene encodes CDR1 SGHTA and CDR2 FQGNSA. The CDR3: CASSSGGAGETQYF. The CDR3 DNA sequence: TGTGCCAGCAGCTCAGGAGGGGCAGGGGAGACCCAGTACTTC. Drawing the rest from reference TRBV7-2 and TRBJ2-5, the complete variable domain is GAGVSQSPSNKVTEKGKDVELRCDPISGHTALYWYRQSLGQGLEFLIYFQGNSAPDKSGLPSDRFSAERTGGSVSTLTIQRTQQEDSAVYLCASSSGGAGETQYFGPGTRLLVL.

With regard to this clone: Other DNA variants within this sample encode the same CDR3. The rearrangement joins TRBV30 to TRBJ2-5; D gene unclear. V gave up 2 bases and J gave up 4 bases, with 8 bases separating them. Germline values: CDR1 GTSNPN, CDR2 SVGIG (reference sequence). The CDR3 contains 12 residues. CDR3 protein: CAWSNLRETQYF. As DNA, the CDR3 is TGTGCCTGGAGTAATCTGAGAGAGACCCAGTACTTC.

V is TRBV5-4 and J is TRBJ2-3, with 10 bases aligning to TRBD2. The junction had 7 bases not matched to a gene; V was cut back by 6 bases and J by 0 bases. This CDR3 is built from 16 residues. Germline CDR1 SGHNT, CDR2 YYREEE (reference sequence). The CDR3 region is CASNQREGSSTDTQYF. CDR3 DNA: TGTGCCAGCAACCAGCGGGAGGGATCTAGCACAGATACGCAGTATTTT.

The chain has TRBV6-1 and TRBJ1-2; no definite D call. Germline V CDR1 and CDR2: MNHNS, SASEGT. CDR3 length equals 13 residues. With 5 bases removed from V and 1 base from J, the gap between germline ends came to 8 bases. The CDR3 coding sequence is TGTGCCAGCAGTACAGACAATAACTATGGCTACACCTTC. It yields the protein CASSTDNNYGYTF.

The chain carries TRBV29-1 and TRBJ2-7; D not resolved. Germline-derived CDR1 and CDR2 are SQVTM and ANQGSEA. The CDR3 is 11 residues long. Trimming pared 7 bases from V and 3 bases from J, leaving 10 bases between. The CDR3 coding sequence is TGCAGCGGGATCCTAGGCTACGAGCAGTACTTC. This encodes CSGILGYEQYF.

This CDR3 reads CAISDRTGVDTQYF. The CDR3 DNA is TGTGCCATCAGTGACCGGACAGGGGTCGATACCCAGTACTTC. The chain has TRBV10-3 and TRBJ2-5; 9 positions match TRBD1. CDR1 is ENHRY, CDR2 SYGVKD, per germline. V shed 3 bases and J 8 bases; nucleotides not matched to a gene: 7. The CDR3 is made up of 14 amino acids.

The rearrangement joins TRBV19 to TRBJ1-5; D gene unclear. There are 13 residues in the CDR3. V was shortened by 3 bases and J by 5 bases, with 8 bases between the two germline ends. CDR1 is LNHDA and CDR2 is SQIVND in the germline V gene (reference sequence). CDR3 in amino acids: CASSIYSDQPQHF. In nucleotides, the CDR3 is TGTGCCAGTAGTATCTATTCCGATCAGCCCCAGCATTTT.